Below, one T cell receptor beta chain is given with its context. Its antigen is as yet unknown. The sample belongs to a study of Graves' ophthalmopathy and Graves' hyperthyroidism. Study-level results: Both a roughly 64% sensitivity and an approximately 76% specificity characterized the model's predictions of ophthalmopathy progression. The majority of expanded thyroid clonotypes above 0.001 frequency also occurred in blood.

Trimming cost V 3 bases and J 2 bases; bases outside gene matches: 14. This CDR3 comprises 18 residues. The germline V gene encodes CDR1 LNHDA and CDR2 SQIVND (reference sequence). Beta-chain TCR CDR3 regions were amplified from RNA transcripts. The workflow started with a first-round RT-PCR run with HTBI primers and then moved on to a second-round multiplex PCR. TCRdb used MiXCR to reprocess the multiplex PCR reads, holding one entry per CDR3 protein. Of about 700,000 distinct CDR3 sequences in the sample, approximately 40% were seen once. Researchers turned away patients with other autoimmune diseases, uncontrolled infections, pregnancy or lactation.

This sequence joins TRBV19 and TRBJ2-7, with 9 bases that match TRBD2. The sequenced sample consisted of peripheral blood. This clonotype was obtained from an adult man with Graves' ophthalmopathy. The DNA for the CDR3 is TGTGCCAGTAGTATTGGACTCAGAACTAGCGGGTTCACCTACGAGCAGTACTTC. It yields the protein CASSIGLRTSGFTYEQYF.